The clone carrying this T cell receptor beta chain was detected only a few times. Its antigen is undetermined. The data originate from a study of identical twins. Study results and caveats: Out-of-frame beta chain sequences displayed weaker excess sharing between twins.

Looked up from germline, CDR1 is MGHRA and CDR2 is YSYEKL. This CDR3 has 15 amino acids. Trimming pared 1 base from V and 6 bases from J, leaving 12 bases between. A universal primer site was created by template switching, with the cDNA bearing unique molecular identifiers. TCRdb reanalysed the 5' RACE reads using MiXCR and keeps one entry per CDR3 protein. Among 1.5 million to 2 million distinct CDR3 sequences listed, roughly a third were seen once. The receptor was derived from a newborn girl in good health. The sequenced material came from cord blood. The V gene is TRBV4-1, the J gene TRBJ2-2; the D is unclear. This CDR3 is CASSQVPHEAGELFF. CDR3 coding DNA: TGCGCCAGCAGCCAAGTACCACACGAGGCCGGGGAGCTGTTTTTT.